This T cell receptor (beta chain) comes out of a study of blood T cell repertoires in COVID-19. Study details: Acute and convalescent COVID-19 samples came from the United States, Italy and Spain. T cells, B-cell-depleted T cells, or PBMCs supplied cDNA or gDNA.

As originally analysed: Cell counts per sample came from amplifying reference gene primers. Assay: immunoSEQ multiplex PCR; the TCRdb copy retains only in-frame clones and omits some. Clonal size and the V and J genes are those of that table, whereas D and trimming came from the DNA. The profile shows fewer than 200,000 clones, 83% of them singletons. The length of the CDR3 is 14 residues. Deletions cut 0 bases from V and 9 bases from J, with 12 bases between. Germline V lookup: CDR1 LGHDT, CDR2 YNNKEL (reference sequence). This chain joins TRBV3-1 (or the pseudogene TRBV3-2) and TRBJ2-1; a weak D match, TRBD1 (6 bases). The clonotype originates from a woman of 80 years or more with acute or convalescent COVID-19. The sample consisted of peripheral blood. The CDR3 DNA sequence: TGTGCCAGCAGCCAAGAAAACAGGGTTAGTGAGCAGTTCTTC. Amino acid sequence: CASSQENRVSEQFF.